Below, 15 T cell receptor beta chains from the same sample are listed, as sequenced in a study of OX40 agonist ivuxolimab in advanced cancers. Method: immunoSEQ multiplex PCR; TCRdb's copy keeps in-frame clones and lacks some. The sample yields 35,000 to 45,000 clones, over 80% seen once. Sequencing was performed on CD4+ or CD8+ T cells sorted from blood, taken in a trial of the OX40 agonist ivuxolimab. The receptors come from an adult with an advanced solid tumor such as melanoma, head and neck, liver or kidney cancer.

J is TRBJ2-2 and V is TRBV6-5, with D tentatively TRBD2 (6 bases). Trimming removed 6 bases from V and 1 base from J, with 9 bases in between. Per germline, CDR1 MNHEY and CDR2 SVGAGI. The CDR3 length is 14 residues. This chain's CDR3 is CASRDGGNTGELFF. DNA of the CDR3: TGTGCCAGCAGGGACGGGGGGAACACCGGGGAGCTGTTTTTT.

The chain joins TRBV5-1 to TRBJ1-2; unclear D gene. V dropped 0 bases and J dropped 3 bases, with 15 bases sitting between them. The CDR3 consists of 16 residues. CDR1 and CDR2 from the germline V gene are SGHRS and YFSETQ. The CDR3 sequence: CASSLATAEAYYGYTF. For the CDR3, the DNA is TGCGCCAGCAGCTTGGCTACGGCGGAGGCGTACTATGGCTACACCTTC.

This clone has just one count. The genes are TRBV7-8 and TRBJ2-3; D is undetermined. This CDR3 spans 15 amino acids. Trimming removed 2 bases at V and 3 bases at J, with 12 bases between. The V gene's germline CDR1 is SGHVS and CDR2 FQNEAQ. CDR3 in DNA: TGTGCCAGCAGCTTACAGTTGGGCCAGACAGATACGCAGTATTTT. This gives the protein CASSLQLGQTDTQYF.

The chain has TRBV18 and TRBJ2-2; 9 nucleotides line up with TRBD1. Germline CDR1 is KGHSH and CDR2 is LQKENI. The CDR3 runs 16 residues. The V segment lost 6 bases and the J segment 5 bases; nucleotides outside the gene matches: 10. The CDR3 region is CASSPRQGDVTGELFF. In nucleotides, the CDR3 is TGTGCCAGCTCGCCTCGACAGGGGGACGTTACCGGGGAGCTGTTTTTT.

The chain links TRBV27 to TRBJ2-1, with D unresolved. The CDR3 consists of 13 residues. Germline values: CDR1 MNHEY, CDR2 SMNVEV (reference sequence). Trimming left V 2 bases short and J 5 bases short, with 7 bases between. Here the CDR3 reads CASSLQPHNEQFF. CDR3 sequence (DNA): TGTGCCAGCAGTTTACAACCACACAATGAGCAGTTCTTC.

The chain joins TRBV29-1 to TRBJ2-3; D is perhaps TRBD2 (5 bases). The germline CDR1 and CDR2 sequences are SQVTM and ANQGSEA. V lost 4 bases and J 6 bases, leaving 17 bases between the germline ends. The CDR3 spans 14 residues. CDR3 residues: CSVVTTGDWDTQYF. The CDR3 region has the DNA TGCAGCGTTGTGACTACCGGAGATTGGGATACGCAGTATTTT.

This chain joins TRBV4-3 and TRBJ2-5; D may be TRBD1 (6 bases). Germline V CDR1 and CDR2: LGHNA, YSLEER. The CDR3 contains 13 residues. The germline V and J ends were trimmed by 4 bases and 2 bases, with 8 bases remaining between them. DNA for the CDR3: TGCGCCAGCAGCCCAGGACAGCAAGAGACCCAGTACTTC. Its translation is CASSPGQQETQYF.

V gene TRBV7-8 combines with J gene TRBJ1-1; D perhaps matches TRBD1 (5 bases). In germline, CDR1 is SGHVS, CDR2 FQNEAQ. Trimming pared 1 base from V and 0 bases from J, leaving 15 bases between. There are 17 residues in the CDR3. The CDR3, as DNA: TGTGCCAGCAGCTTAGTCGGCGGGGGTGGGATGAACACTGAAGCTTTCTTT. Its translation is CASSLVGGGGMNTEAFF.

J is TRBJ2-1 and V is TRBV9; TRBD2 is a possible D gene (5 bases). Trimming removed 5 bases at V and 6 bases at J, with 12 bases between. The length of the CDR3 is 13 residues. The germline CDR1 and CDR2 sequences are SGDLS and YYNGEE. This chain's CDR3 is CASSDSAGNEQFF. The DNA of the CDR3 is TGTGCCAGCAGTGATAGCGCGGGCAATGAGCAGTTCTTC.

Only one count was recorded for this clone. The V call is TRBV27, the J call TRBJ2-5; 9 bases agree with TRBD1. Trimming removed 2 bases from V and 5 bases from J; junction bases left unmatched: 9. CDR1 MNHEY and CDR2 SMNVEV come from the germline V gene (reference sequence). The CDR3 sequence is 16 residues long. Here the CDR3 reads CASSLESGQGAETQYF. DNA for the CDR3: TGTGCCAGCAGTTTAGAGTCGGGACAGGGCGCGGAGACCCAGTACTTC.

V usage is TRBV11-2 and J usage is TRBJ2-1, with D perhaps TRBD1 (5 bases). This CDR3 has 15 residues. Germline V CDR1 and CDR2: SGHAT, FQNNGV. Trimming stripped 3 bases from V and 3 bases from J, with 12 bases between. CDR3 sequence (DNA): TGTGCCAGCAGCTTGACAGTTCCCAACTACAATGAGCAGTTCTTC. Its protein product is CASSLTVPNYNEQFF.

The chain links TRBV6-5 to TRBJ2-2, with D unresolved. Trimming removed 9 bases from V and 6 bases from J, with 11 bases in between. The CDR3 has 12 residues. Germline loops: CDR1 MNHEY, CDR2 SVGAGI. The CDR3 DNA is TGTGCCAGTAGTGCCCCGTCCGGGGAGCTGTTTTTT. Amino acids: CASSAPSGELFF.

The rearrangement joins TRBV7-8 to TRBJ2-7; TRBD1 matches at 9 bases. This CDR3 contains 15 residues. CDR1 and CDR2 (germline): SGHVS, FQNEAQ. V shed 3 bases and J 2 bases; nucleotides not matched to a gene: 5. CDR3 amino acids: CASSLGQGAPYEQYF. CDR3 nucleotides: TGTGCCAGCAGCTTGGGACAGGGCGCTCCCTACGAGCAGTACTTC. The full variable domain, with the rest looked up from reference TRBV7-8 and TRBJ2-7, is GAGVSQSPRYKVAKRGQDVALRCDPISGHVSLFWYQQALGQGPEFLTYFQNEAQLDKSGLPSDRFFAERPEGSVSTLKIQRTQQEDSAVYLCASSLGQGAPYEQYFGPGTRLTVT.

As for this clone: Distinct nucleotide sequences in the sample also encode this CDR3. The chain employs TRBV9 and TRBJ2-1; D uncertain. Germline V gene lookup returns CDR1 SGDLS and CDR2 YYNGEE. The CDR3 sequence is 14 residues long. V gave up 2 bases and J gave up 0 bases, with 6 bases separating them. The CDR3 loop reads CASSVGSSYNEQFF. In DNA, the CDR3 is TGTGCCAGCAGCGTCGGTAGCTCCTACAATGAGCAGTTCTTC.

This sequence joins TRBV2 and TRBJ2-7; D remains ambiguous. The germline CDR1 and CDR2 sequences are SNHLY and FYNNEI. The ends were cut back, 6 bases at V and 3 bases at J, with 15 bases in the middle. The CDR3 totals 14 residues. CDR3 region: CASRDGRTGYEQYF. CDR3 in DNA: TGTGCCAGCAGGGATGGCAGGACGGGCTACGAGCAGTACTTC.